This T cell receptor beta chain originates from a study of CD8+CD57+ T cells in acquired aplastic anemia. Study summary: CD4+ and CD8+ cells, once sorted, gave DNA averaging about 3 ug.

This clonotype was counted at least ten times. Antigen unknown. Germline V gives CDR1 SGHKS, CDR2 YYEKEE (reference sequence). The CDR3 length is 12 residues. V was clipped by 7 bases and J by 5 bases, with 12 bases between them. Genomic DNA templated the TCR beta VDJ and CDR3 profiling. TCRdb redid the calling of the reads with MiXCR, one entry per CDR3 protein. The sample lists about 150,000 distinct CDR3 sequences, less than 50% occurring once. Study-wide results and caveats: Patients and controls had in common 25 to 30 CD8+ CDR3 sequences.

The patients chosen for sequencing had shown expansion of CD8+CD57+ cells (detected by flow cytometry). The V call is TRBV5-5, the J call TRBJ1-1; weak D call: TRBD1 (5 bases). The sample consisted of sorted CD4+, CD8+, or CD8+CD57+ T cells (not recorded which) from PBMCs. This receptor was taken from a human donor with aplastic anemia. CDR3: CASHGGGTEAFF. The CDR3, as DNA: TGTGCCAGCCACGGGGGGGGGACTGAAGCTTTCTTT.